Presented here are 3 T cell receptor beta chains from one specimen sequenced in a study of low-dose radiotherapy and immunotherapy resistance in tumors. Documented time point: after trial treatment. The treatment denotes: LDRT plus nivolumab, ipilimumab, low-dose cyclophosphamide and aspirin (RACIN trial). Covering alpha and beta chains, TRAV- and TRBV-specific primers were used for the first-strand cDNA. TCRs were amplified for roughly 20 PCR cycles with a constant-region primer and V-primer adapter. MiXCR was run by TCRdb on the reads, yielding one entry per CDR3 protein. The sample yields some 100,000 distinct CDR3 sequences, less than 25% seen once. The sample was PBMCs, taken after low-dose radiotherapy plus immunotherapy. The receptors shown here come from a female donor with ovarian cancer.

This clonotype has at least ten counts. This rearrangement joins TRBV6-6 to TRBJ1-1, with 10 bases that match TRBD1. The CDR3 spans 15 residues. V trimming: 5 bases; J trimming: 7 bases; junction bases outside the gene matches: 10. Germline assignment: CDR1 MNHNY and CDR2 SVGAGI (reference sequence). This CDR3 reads CASSPGGTGENEAFF. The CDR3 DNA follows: TGTGCCAGCAGTCCGGGGGGGACAGGGGAAAATGAAGCTTTCTTT.

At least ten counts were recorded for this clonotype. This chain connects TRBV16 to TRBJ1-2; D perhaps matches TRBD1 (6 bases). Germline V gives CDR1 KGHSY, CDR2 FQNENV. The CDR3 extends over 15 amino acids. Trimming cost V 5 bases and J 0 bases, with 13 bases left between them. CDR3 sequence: CASSETGMTNYGYTF. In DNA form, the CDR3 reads TGTGCCAGCAGCGAAACAGGGATGACTAACTATGGCTACACCTTC.

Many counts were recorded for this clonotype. CDR3 sequence reads: CASSIDRSSYNEQFF. The CDR3, as DNA: TGTGCCAGTAGTATCGACAGGAGCTCCTACAATGAGCAGTTCTTC. This chain uses TRBV19 with TRBJ2-1; TRBD1 is a possible D gene (6 bases). Germline V gene lookup returns CDR1 LNHDA and CDR2 SQIVND (reference sequence). The CDR3 is 15 amino acids. V lost 3 bases and J lost 0, with 9 bases in between.